A selection of T cell receptor beta chains follows, all from one sample in a study of blood T cell repertoires in COVID-19. The table came from immunoSEQ multiplex PCR; TCRdb's copy has only in-frame clones and leaves some out. In the table there are about 58,000 clones, around 76% of which are singletons. Sample: peripheral blood. These receptors all come from a human donor in a cohort sampled during active COVID-19. Both conserved end residues are part of each CDR3. The order of the fields is clone size, J gene, D gene, CDR3 length, V gene, CDR3 protein, CDR3 DNA. A D gene is named only where the DNA matches it firmly. The listing skips clone size in some rows; elsewhere it reads once, few, many or a size class.

.	TRBJ2-1	.	17	TRBV4-3	CASSRAGGVALNNEQFF	TGCGCCAGCAGCCGAGCCGGAGGGGTAGCTCTGAACAATGAGCAGTTCTTC
.	TRBJ1-1	.	13	TRBV6-6	CASTLTENTEAFF	TGTGCCAGCACCCTAACAGAGAACACTGAAGCTTTCTTT
.	TRBJ1-2	TRBD1	14	TRBV5-4	CASSPLQGYYGYTF	TGTGCCAGCAGCCCGCTACAGGGGTACTATGGCTACACCTTC
.	TRBJ1-2	.	16	TRBV4-1	CASSQDRGLFGDGYTF	TGCGCCAGCAGCCAAGATCGGGGACTCTTCGGGGATGGCTACACCTTC
.	TRBJ2-7	.	14	TRBV7-2	CASSSSLSRHEQYF	TGTGCCAGCAGCTCCTCGCTTAGTCGCCACGAGCAGTACTTC
.	TRBJ1-1	.	16	TRBV9	CASALNPNRGKAEAFF	TGTGCCAGCGCTCTCAACCCAAACAGAGGGAAGGCTGAAGCTTTCTTT
.	TRBJ1-4	TRBD1	14	TRBV18	CASSPGTANEKLFF	TGTGCCAGCTCACCTGGGACAGCTAATGAAAAACTGTTTTTT
.	TRBJ2-7	.	16	TRBV4-3	CASSQDRGLSSYEQYF	TGCGCCAGCAGCCAAGATAGGGGCTTGAGCTCCTACGAGCAGTACTTC
once	TRBJ1-1	TRBD1	16	TRBV9	CASSGGQGLPNTEAFF	TGTGCCAGCAGCGGGGGACAGGGACTTCCAAACACTGAAGCTTTCTTT
.	TRBJ1-2	.	13	TRBV5-5	CASSLDGSGGYTF	TGTGCCAGCAGCTTGGACGGATCGGGAGGCTACACCTTC
.	TRBJ1-3	.	15	TRBV7-9	CASSLGPGPGNTIYF	TGTGCCAGCAGCTTAGGCCCAGGCCCGGGAAACACCATATATTTT
once	TRBJ2-6	TRBD1	17	TRBV19	CASSIDEWTGAANVLTF	TGTGCCAGTAGTATAGACGAGTGGACAGGGGCGGCCAACGTCCTGACTTTC
.	TRBJ2-7	TRBD2	14	TRBV19	CASTRTSATYEQYF	TGTGCCAGTACCCGGACTAGCGCGACCTACGAGCAGTACTTC
.	TRBJ2-7	.	16	TRBV5-6	CASSSYAGPRPLEQYF	TGTGCCAGCAGCTCCTATGCGGGGCCCCGTCCCCTCGAGCAGTACTTC
.	TRBJ1-1	.	12	TRBV6-5	CAARGWSTEAFF	TGTGCCGCCCGGGGTTGGAGCACTGAAGCTTTCTTT
.	TRBJ2-1	TRBD1	15	TRBV9	CASSVVGQGANEQFF	TGTGCCAGCAGCGTAGTCGGACAGGGGGCGAATGAGCAGTTCTTC
once	TRBJ2-7	TRBD2	16	TRBV6-5	CASSYSSGRVDYEQYF	TGTGCCAGCAGTTACTCCAGCGGGAGGGTAGACTACGAGCAGTACTTC
few	TRBJ1-2	.	14	TRBV6-2/TRBV6-3	CASSPPEAYYGYTF	TGTGCCAGCAGCCCACCAGAGGCCTACTATGGCTACACCTTC
.	TRBJ2-7	.	13	TRBV10-3	CAISRDSTYEQYF	TGTGCCATCAGCCGGGACTCGACCTACGAGCAGTACTTC
.	TRBJ1-4	.	14	TRBV7-2	CASSLQRSNEKLFF	TGTGCCAGCAGCCTACAGAGATCTAATGAAAAACTGTTTTTT
.	TRBJ2-3	.	12	TRBV12-3/TRBV12-4	CASSFSRDTQYF	TGTGCCAGCAGTTTCTCGCGAGATACGCAGTATTTT
.	TRBJ2-7	TRBD2	17	TRBV4-1	CASSLDRAGGHSYEQYF	TGCGCCAGCAGCCTCGATCGGGCGGGGGGGCACTCCTACGAGCAGTACTTC
.	TRBJ1-1	.	14	TRBV20-1	CSASSGGWNTEAFF	TGCAGTGCTAGTTCCGGAGGATGGAACACTGAAGCTTTCTTT
.	TRBJ2-1	.	16	TRBV11-3	CASSPGTAPGGNEQFF	TGTGCCAGCAGCCCGGGGACTGCGCCCGGGGGCAATGAGCAGTTCTTC
once	TRBJ1-1	.	14	TRBV5-1	CASSLGWGDTEAFF	TGCGCCAGCAGCTTGGGCTGGGGGGACACTGAAGCTTTCTTT
.	TRBJ2-7	TRBD2	16	TRBV5-6	CASSLPLAGGSYEQYF	TGTGCCAGCAGCTTGCCACTAGCGGGAGGGTCCTACGAGCAGTACTTC
once	TRBJ1-6	.	15	TRBV27	CASSLSGGGYSPLHF	TGTGCCAGCAGTCTCTCGGGTGGGGGGTACTCACCCCTCCACTTT
.	TRBJ1-5	.	13	TRBV21-1	CARGGQDNQPQHF	TGTGCCAGAGGGGGACAGGACAATCAGCCCCAGCATTTT
.	TRBJ1-2	TRBD1	14	TRBV19	CASSARQGNYGYTF	TGTGCCAGTAGTGCCCGACAGGGAAACTATGGCTACACCTTC
.	TRBJ2-7	.	14	TRBV5-6	CASSQASPAGEQYF	TGTGCCAGCAGCCAGGCGTCACCGGCGGGGGAGCAGTACTTC
few	TRBJ1-1	.	14	TRBV7-2	CASSLWAEGTEAFF	TGTGCCAGCAGCTTGTGGGCCGAGGGAACTGAAGCTTTCTTT
.	TRBJ1-1	.	14	TRBV30	CAWSVRTENTEAFF	TGTGCCTGGAGTGTACGGACAGAGAACACTGAAGCTTTCTTT
.	TRBJ1-2	.	12	TRBV30	CAWSVFLFGYTF	TGTGCCTGGAGTGTTTTCCTTTTTGGCTACACCTTC
.	TRBJ2-7	TRBD1	14	TRBV27	CASSPRQGPYEQYF	TGTGCCAGCAGTCCCCGACAGGGCCCCTACGAGCAGTACTTC
once	TRBJ1-1	.	14	TRBV6-5	CASSYFDSFTEAFF	TGTGCCAGCAGTTACTTCGACAGCTTCACTGAAGCTTTCTTT
.	TRBJ2-2	TRBD1	15	TRBV10-3	CAISGDRSNTGELFF	TGTGCCATCAGTGGGGACAGATCGAACACCGGGGAGCTGTTTTTT
few	TRBJ2-7	.	18	TRBV24-1	CATSDLVLEPTSSYEQYF	TGTGCCACCAGTGATTTGGTACTTGAGCCAACTTCCTCCTACGAGCAGTACTTC
.	TRBJ2-5	.	15	TRBV14	CASSSRQDPQETQYF	TGTGCCAGCAGCTCAAGACAGGACCCACAAGAGACCCAGTACTTC
.	TRBJ1-1	TRBD1	14	TRBV3-1/TRBV3-2	CASSRGQLNTEAFF	TGTGCCAGCAGCCGGGGACAGCTGAACACTGAAGCTTTCTTT
medium-sized	TRBJ1-5	.	14	TRBV5-6	CASSLWGAGEPQHF	TGTGCCAGCAGCTTGTGGGGGGCGGGGGAGCCCCAGCATTTT
.	TRBJ1-2	.	14	TRBV30	CAWSVWTPNYGYTF	TGTGCCTGGAGTGTATGGACACCTAACTATGGCTACACCTTC
.	TRBJ2-1	.	17	TRBV19	CASSVFASASSYNEQFF	TGTGCCAGTAGCGTCTTTGCGAGTGCGAGCTCCTACAATGAGCAGTTCTTC
.	TRBJ1-2	.	11	TRBV6-5	CASGGSFGYTF	TGTGCCAGCGGGGGGAGTTTTGGCTACACCTTC
.	TRBJ1-5	.	13	TRBV30	CAWSANSNQPQHF	TGTGCCTGGAGTGCCAATAGCAATCAGCCCCAGCATTTT
few	TRBJ1-2	TRBD1	13	TRBV19	CASRPDRGRGYTF	TGTGCCAGTAGGCCAGACAGGGGGCGAGGCTACACCTTC
few	TRBJ2-7	.	12	TRBV28	CASSPGAHEQYF	TGTGCCAGCAGCCCGGGTGCCCACGAGCAGTACTTC
.	TRBJ2-6	.	9	TRBV3-1/TRBV3-2	CASKGVLTF	TGTGCCAGCAAGGGGGTCCTGACTTTC
.	TRBJ1-5	.	15	TRBV2	CASSEGTISNQPQHF	TGTGCCAGCAGTGAAGGGACAATTAGCAATCAGCCCCAGCATTTT
.	TRBJ2-1	.	14	TRBV11-1	CASSPAKSGNEQFF	TGTGCCAGCAGCCCGGCCAAGAGCGGCAATGAGCAGTTCTTC
.	TRBJ2-3	.	15	TRBV19	CASSIDEGSADTQYF	TGTGCCAGTAGTATCGATGAGGGATCCGCAGATACGCAGTATTTT
.	TRBJ1-2	.	13	TRBV27	CASSKQGNYGYTF	TGTGCCAGCAGTAAACAGGGAAACTATGGCTACACCTTC
.	TRBJ1-2	.	13	TRBV28	CASSLVQGYGYTF	TGTGCCAGCAGTTTGGTCCAGGGCTATGGCTACACCTTC
.	TRBJ2-7	TRBD1	16	TRBV5-4	CASSLGGTGGSYEQYF	TGTGCCAGCAGCTTGGGAGGGACAGGGGGCTCCTACGAGCAGTACTTC
.	TRBJ2-7	TRBD1	17	TRBV7-6	CASSPHGTGGGSYEQYF	TGTGCCAGCAGCCCTCATGGGACAGGGGGGGGCTCCTACGAGCAGTACTTC
.	TRBJ1-5	TRBD1	13	TRBV12-3/TRBV12-4	CASSRTGNQPQHF	TGTGCCAGCAGTCGGACAGGGAATCAGCCCCAGCATTTT
.	TRBJ2-7	.	12	TRBV5-1	CASSYQGYEQYF	TGCGCCAGCAGCTATCAGGGCTACGAGCAGTACTTC
.	TRBJ1-2	TRBD1	15	TRBV11-2	CASSPRDRPNYGYTF	TGTGCCAGCAGCCCCCGGGACAGACCAAACTATGGCTACACCTTC